Sample share makes the clone carrying this T cell receptor (beta chain) medium-sized. Its antigen is still unknown. Germline V gene data show CDR1 as SGHTA and CDR2 as FQGNSA. CDR3 size: 14 residues. V shed 7 bases and J 6 bases; nucleotides not matched to a gene: 9. TCR sequencing used cDNA made by reverse transcription of extracted RNA. Data came from immunoSEQ multiplex PCR; TCRdb stores just in-frame clones and leaves some out. The table has roughly 140,000 clones, about four fifths seen once. The data are from a study of CD8+ T cells in alopecia areata. Study context: Patients received oral tofacitinib, 5 to 10 mg twice daily, for moderate-to-severe alopecia areata. Study-level points and caveats: Many expanded lesional clones stayed in scalp and blood while on tofacitinib. Mice showed clearer TCR sharing than patients did, a gap that was possibly HLA-related.

The treatment was: oral pan-JAK inhibitor, 5-10 mg twice daily. The sequence derives from a human donor with alopecia areata. Sequenced material: CD8+ T cells sorted from blood, taken at week 4, from a patient treated with tofacitinib. The rearrangement joins TRBV7-2 to TRBJ1-2; 9 nucleotides agree with TRBD1. CDR3 bases: TGTGCCAGCACCGACGACAGGGGGTGGGATGGCTACACCTTC. Protein: CASTDDRGWDGYTF.